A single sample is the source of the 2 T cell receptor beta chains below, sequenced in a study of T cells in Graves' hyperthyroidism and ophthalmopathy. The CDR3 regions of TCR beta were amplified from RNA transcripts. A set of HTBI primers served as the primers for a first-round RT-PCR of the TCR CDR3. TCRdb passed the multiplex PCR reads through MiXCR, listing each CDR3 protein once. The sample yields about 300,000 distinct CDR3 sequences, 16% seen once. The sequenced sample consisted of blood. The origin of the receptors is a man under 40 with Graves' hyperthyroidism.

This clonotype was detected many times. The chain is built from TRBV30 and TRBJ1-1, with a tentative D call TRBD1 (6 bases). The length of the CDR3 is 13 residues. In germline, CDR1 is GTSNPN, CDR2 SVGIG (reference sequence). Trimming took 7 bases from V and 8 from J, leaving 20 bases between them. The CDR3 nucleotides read TGTGCCTTAGAAGCTTGGGGAGGGGGGGAAGCTTTCTTT. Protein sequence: CALEAWGGGEAFF.

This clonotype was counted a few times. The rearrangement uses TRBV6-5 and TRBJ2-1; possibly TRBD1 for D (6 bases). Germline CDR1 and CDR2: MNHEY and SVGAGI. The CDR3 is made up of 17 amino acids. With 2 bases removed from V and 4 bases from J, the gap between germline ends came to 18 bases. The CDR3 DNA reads TGTGCCAGCAGTTACGGGCTCGGACAGCAGGCTTACAATGAGCAGTTCTTC. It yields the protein CASSYGLGQQAYNEQFF.